This passage covers 15 T cell receptor beta chains from one sample sequenced in a study of T cells in Graves' hyperthyroidism and ophthalmopathy. Regions amplified from RNA transcripts were the TCR beta CDR3 regions. Using the HTBI primer set, a first-round RT-PCR was run on the TCR CDR3. TCRdb called the multiplex PCR reads again in MiXCR, with one record for every CDR3 protein. The table records about 350,000 distinct CDR3 sequences, over 12% of them present only once. Input material: blood. The receptors originated from a woman aged 60 to 75 with Graves' ophthalmopathy.

V gene TRBV6-6 combines with J gene TRBJ1-6, with D hard to call. V lost 0 bases and J lost 7, with 4 bases in between. In germline, CDR1 is MNHNY, CDR2 SVGAGI (reference sequence). The CDR3 sequence is 13 residues long. The CDR3 protein is CASSYSVNSPLHF. The DNA of the CDR3 is TGTGCCAGCAGTTACTCCGTGAATTCACCCCTCCACTTT.

In its sample, this clonotype was seen many times. The chain combines TRBV5-1 with TRBJ2-7; TRBD2 matches at 8 bases. Germline V gene sequence: CDR1 SGHRS, CDR2 YFSETQ. J was trimmed by 6 bases and V by 5 bases; bases with no gene match: 10. The CDR3 totals 14 residues. CDR3 DNA: TGCGCCAGCAGTGCCGGGACTAGTAAAGGCGAGCAGTACTTC. It specifies CASSAGTSKGEQYF.

This clonotype was counted a few times. The chain combines TRBV19 with TRBJ2-1; unclear D gene. This CDR3 comprises 15 residues. Trimming shortened V by 5 bases and J by 4 bases, and 15 bases separated the two germline ends. Per the germline V gene, CDR1 is LNHDA and CDR2 is SQIVND (reference sequence). CDR3 loop: CASSGQDRIYNEQFF. In DNA form, the CDR3 reads TGTGCCAGTAGTGGGCAAGACCGTATTTACAATGAGCAGTTCTTC. The full variable domain, with the rest looked up from reference TRBV19 and TRBJ2-1, is DGGITQSPKYLFRKEGQNVTLSCEQNLNHDAMYWYRQDPGQGLRLIYYSQIVNDFQKGDIAEGYSVSREKKESFPLTVTSAQKNPTAFYLCASSGQDRIYNEQFFGPGTRLTVL.

A remark on this clonotype: The final CDR3 position lacks the conserved phenylalanine or tryptophan, pointing to a likely read error. This chain links TRBV5-4 with TRBJ2-5, with 7 nucleotides matching TRBD2. The CDR3 spans 16 residues. Germline CDR1 SGHNT, CDR2 YYREEE (reference sequence). Unmatched junction bases numbered 10, after V lost 4 bases and J lost 1 base. The CDR3 nucleotides are TGTGCCAGCAGCGAAAAGACTAGCCCGTCCCAAGAGACCCAGTACCTC. This gives the protein CASSEKTSPSQETQYL.

The chain uses TRBV5-1 and TRBJ1-3; D remains ambiguous. CDR3 size: 15 residues. V was shortened by 5 bases and J by 0 bases, with 12 bases between the two germline ends. Per germline, CDR1 SGHRS and CDR2 YFSETQ. CDR3 bases: TGCGCCAGCAGTCAAGCGGTGGGCTCTGGAAACACCATATATTTT. It specifies CASSQAVGSGNTIYF.

This clonotype was counted many times. The germline gene is not matched at one end of the junction; a read error may be the cause. CDR3 sequence reads: CASREGASGGAQFF. As DNA, the CDR3 is TGTGCCAGCCGTGAGGGGGCTAGCGGGGGCGCGCAGTTCTTC. This chain joins TRBV2 and TRBJ2-1; 10 bases are shared with TRBD2. Germline loops: CDR1 SNHLY, CDR2 FYNNEI. The CDR3 contains 14 residues.

V usage is TRBV7-3 and J usage is TRBJ2-1; the D gene is possibly TRBD2 (6 bases). The CDR3 consists of 13 residues. V lost 3 bases to trimming and J lost 5 bases, with 8 bases between them. Germline-derived CDR1 and CDR2 are SGHTA and FQGTGA. CDR3 sequence: CASSFGTHNEQFF. The CDR3, as DNA: TGTGCCAGCAGCTTCGGGACTCACAATGAGCAGTTCTTC.

The J gene is TRBJ2-7, the V gene TRBV9; 9 positions match TRBD1. This CDR3 has 15 residues. CDR1 is SGDLS, CDR2 YYNGEE, per germline. V lost 3 bases and J lost 6; bases outside the gene matches: 10. This chain's CDR3 is CASSAPGQGWGEQYF. CDR3 in DNA: TGTGCCAGCAGCGCTCCGGGACAGGGTTGGGGCGAGCAGTACTTC.

This clonotype occurred many times. This chain connects TRBV20-1 to TRBJ2-3, with 7 bases lining up with TRBD1. CDR1 and CDR2 (germline): DFQATT, SNEGSKA (reference sequence). With V trimmed by 3 bases and J by 2 bases, 5 bases remained unmatched. The CDR3 runs 14 residues. CDR3 loop: CSARSTGTTDTQYF. CDR3 DNA: TGCAGTGCTAGGTCGACAGGGACCACAGATACGCAGTATTTT.

This clonotype appeared many times. V is TRBV5-1 and J is TRBJ2-1; the D is unclear. Germline V gene sequence: CDR1 SGHRS, CDR2 YFSETQ. The CDR3 extends over 12 amino acids. Trimming took off 3 bases at V and 3 bases at J, with 4 bases between the two ends. This chain's CDR3 is CASSSNYNEQFF. The CDR3, as DNA: TGCGCCAGCAGCTCCAACTACAATGAGCAGTTCTTC. Variable domain in full (rest from reference TRBV5-1 and TRBJ2-1): KAGVTQTPRYLIKTRGQQVTLSCSPISGHRSVSWYQQTPGQGLQFLFEYFSETQRNKGNFPGRFSGRQFSNSRSEMNVSTLELGDSALYLCASSSNYNEQFFGPGTRLTVL.

Ten or more counts support this clonotype. The chain uses TRBV7-2 and TRBJ2-1, with D perhaps TRBD1 or TRBD2 (5 bases each). This CDR3 has 15 residues. Germline CDR1 is SGHTA and CDR2 is FQGNSA. V was clipped by 5 bases and J by 8 bases, with 19 bases between them. The CDR3 DNA reads as TGTGCCAGCAGCCCCCGCCTAGGGACGGGCGATGAGCAGTTCTTC. Its translation is CASSPRLGTGDEQFF.

This clonotype has ten or more counts. V and J are TRBV2 and TRBJ2-3; the match to TRBD1 covers 7 bases. This CDR3 is 14 amino acids long. Germline V gene data show CDR1 as SNHLY and CDR2 as FYNNEI. The ends lost 5 bases at V and 5 bases at J; junction bases unmatched: 7. CDR3 protein: CASSMDRLGDTQYF. CDR3 sequence (DNA): TGTGCCAGCAGTATGGACAGGTTGGGAGATACGCAGTATTTT.

This clonotype was observed many times. V and J are TRBV28 and TRBJ2-1; 8 bases map to TRBD1. Germline lookup yields CDR1 MDHEN and CDR2 SYDVKM. The V gene end was trimmed by 5 bases and the J gene end by 8 bases; junction bases not matched to a gene: 8. This CDR3 comprises 14 residues. The CDR3 reads CASSRDRLRHEQFF. The CDR3 nucleotides are TGTGCCAGCAGTAGGGACAGGTTGAGACATGAGCAGTTCTTC.

This clonotype was detected ten times or more. This chain joins TRBV3-1 and TRBJ2-5; perhaps TRBD1 as D (6 bases). V was clipped by 2 bases and J by 11 bases, with 12 bases between them. CDR3 size: 12 residues. From germline, CDR1 is LGHDT and CDR2 YNNKEL (reference sequence). The CDR3 region is CASSQPGGPQYF. Written as DNA, the CDR3 is TGTGCCAGCAGCCAACCTGGGGGCCCTCAGTACTTC.

This clonotype was counted many times. A read error may produce the germline difference seen at one junction end. This chain links TRBV20-1 with TRBJ2-5, with no clear D. Looked up from germline, CDR1 is DFQATT and CDR2 is SNEGSKA (reference sequence). The CDR3 extends over 14 amino acids. CDR3 residues: CSARDYGSQEAQYF. In DNA form, the CDR3 reads TGCAGTGCTAGAGATTACGGCTCCCAAGAGGCCCAGTACTTC.